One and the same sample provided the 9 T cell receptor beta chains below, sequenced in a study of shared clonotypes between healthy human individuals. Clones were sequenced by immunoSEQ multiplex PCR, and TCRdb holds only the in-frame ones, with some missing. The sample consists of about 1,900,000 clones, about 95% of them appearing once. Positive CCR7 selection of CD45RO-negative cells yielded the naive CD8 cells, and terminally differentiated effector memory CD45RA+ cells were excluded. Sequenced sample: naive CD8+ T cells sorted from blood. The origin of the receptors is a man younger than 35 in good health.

The CDR3 coding sequence is TGTGCCCTGCTCCTAATGGGACAGGGGGCGGGAGGGGCCAACGTCCTGACTTTC. Its protein is CALLLMGQGAGGANVLTF. The V call is TRBV7-2, the J call TRBJ2-6, with 12 bases that match TRBD1. Trimming removed 11 bases from V and 4 bases from J; junction bases left unmatched: 15. The CDR3 has 18 amino acids. The V gene's germline CDR1 is SGHTA and CDR2 FQGNSA.

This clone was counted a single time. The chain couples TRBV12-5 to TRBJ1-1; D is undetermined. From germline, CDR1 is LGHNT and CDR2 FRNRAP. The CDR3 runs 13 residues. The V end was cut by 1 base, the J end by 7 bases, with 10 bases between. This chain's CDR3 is CASGLGRTLEAFF. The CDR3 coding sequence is TGTGCTAGTGGTTTGGGACGTACCCTTGAAGCTTTCTTT.

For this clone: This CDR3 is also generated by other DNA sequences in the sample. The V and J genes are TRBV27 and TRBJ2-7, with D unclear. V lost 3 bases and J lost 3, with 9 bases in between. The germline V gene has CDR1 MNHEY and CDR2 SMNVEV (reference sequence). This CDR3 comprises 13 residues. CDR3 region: CASSLGQIYEQYF. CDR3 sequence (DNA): TGTGCCAGCAGTTTGGGCCAGATCTACGAGCAGTACTTC.

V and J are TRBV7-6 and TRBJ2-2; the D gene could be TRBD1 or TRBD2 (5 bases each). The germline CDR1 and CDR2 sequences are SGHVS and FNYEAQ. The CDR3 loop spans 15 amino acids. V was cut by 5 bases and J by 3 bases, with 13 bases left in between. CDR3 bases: TGTGCCAGCAGCCCCCTTGGGGGAGACACCGGGGAGCTGTTTTTT. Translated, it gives CASSPLGGDTGELFF.

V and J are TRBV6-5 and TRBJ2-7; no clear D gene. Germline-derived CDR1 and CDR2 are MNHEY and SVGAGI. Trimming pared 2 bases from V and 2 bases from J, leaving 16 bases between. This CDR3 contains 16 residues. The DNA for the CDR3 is TGTGCCAGCAGTTACATTCCACCTCCGCCCCCCTACGAGCAGTACTTC. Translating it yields CASSYIPPPPPYEQYF.

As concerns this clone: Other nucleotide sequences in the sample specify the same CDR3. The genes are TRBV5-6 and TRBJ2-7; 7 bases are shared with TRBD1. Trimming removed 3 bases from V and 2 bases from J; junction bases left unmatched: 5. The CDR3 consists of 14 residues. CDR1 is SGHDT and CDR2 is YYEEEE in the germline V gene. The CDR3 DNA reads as TGTGCCAGCAGCTGGGACAGAAGCCCCTACGAGCAGTACTTC. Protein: CASSWDRSPYEQYF.

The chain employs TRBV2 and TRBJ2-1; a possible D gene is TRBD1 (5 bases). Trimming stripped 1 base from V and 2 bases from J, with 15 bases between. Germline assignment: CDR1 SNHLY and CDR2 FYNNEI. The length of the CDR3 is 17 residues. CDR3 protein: CASSEGSRVVPYNEQFF. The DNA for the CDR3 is TGTGCCAGCAGTGAAGGCTCCAGGGTCGTCCCCTACAATGAGCAGTTCTTC.

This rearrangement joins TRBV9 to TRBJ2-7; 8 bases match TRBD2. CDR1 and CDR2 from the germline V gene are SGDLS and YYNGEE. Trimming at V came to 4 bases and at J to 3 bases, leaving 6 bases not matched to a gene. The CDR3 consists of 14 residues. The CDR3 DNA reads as TGTGCCAGCAGCTCGGGGGGGACTAACTACGAGCAGTACTTC. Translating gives CASSSGGTNYEQYF.

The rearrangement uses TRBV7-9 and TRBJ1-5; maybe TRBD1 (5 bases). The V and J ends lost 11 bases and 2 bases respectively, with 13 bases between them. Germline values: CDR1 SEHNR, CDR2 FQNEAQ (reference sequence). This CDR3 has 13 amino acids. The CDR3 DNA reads TGTGCCGCCGGGGCCGGGGGCAATCAGCCCCAGCATTTT. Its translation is CAAGAGGNQPQHF. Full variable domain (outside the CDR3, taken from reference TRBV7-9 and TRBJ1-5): DTGVSQNPRHKITKRGQNVTFRCDPISEHNRLYWYRQTLGQGPEFLTYFQNEAQLEKSRLLSDRFSAERPKGSFSTLEIQRTEQGDSAMYLCAAGAGGNQPQHFGDGTRLSIL.